This TCR beta chain appears in the sequencing data of a study of identifying expanded T cells in peripheral blood. A remark on this clone: Its antigen is undetermined.

No infections or other immune events were documented during collection. Findings and limits, study-wide: Over two and four weeks, about 15 and 19 clones changed, versus 1.2 between replicates.

From germline, CDR1 is SEHNR and CDR2 FQNEAQ (reference sequence). CDR3 size: 14 residues. The V gene lost 1 base and the J gene lost 4 bases, with 8 bases spanning the gap. Method: immunoSEQ multiplex PCR; TCRdb's copy keeps in-frame clones and lacks some. The sample shows over 100,000 clones, roughly nine tenths of them seen only once. This chain joins TRBV7-9 and TRBJ2-1; the D gene could be TRBD1 or TRBD2 (6 bases each). This clonotype was obtained from a person between 18 and 75 years old in good health. The material sequenced was blood. The CDR3 is CASSLEGGYNEQFF. The CDR3 nucleotides read TGTGCCAGCAGCTTAGAGGGGGGTTACAATGAGCAGTTCTTC.